These T cell receptor beta chains were read from a single sample in a study of CD8 T cells in ankylosing spondylitis. In TCRdb, the 5' RACE reads were re-called with MiXCR into one record per CDR3 protein. The table shows approximately 250,000 distinct CDR3 sequences, with 20% to 30% occurring only once. Specimen: blood, either unsorted or a sorted T cell fraction (not recorded which). The origin of the receptors is a male donor with ankylosing spondylitis or in good health (not recorded which). The CDR3 runs from the conserved cysteine through the conserved F or W. D genes are given only for firm matches. Clone size is stated in some rows and not others, as once, few, many or a class when expanded.

clone size,J gene,D gene,V gene,CDR3 DNA,CDR3 protein
-,TRBJ2-2,-,TRBV5-5,TGTGCCAGCAGCTTGTTTAGGGACACCGGGGAGCTGTTTTTT,CASSLFRDTGELFF
few,TRBJ2-3,TRBD2,TRBV10-3,TGTGCCATCAGTGATTCAGTGAGTCGTGACGTCGGAGGTCGAGCGGGAGGCACAGATACGCAGTATTTT,CAISDSVSRDVGGRAGGTDTQYF
-,TRBJ1-2,-,TRBV5-6,TGTGCCATCAGCCCGGGGCGGGTCTGTGGCTACACCTTC,CAISPGRVCGYTF
many,TRBJ2-5,TRBD1,TRBV3-1,TGTGCCAGCAGCCAAACGACAGGGGAAGAGACCCAGTACTTC,CASSQTTGEETQYF
few,TRBJ2-1,TRBD2,TRBV20-1,TGCAGTGCCCAACCTGGCGGGGGGGCCAGGGATGAGCAGTTCTTC,CSAQPGGGARDEQFF
-,TRBJ2-7,-,TRBV6-1,TGTGCCGGGGGGGGGGTGGACAGGGCGGGAGAGCAGTACTTC,CAGGGVDRAGEQYF
-,TRBJ2-2,-,TRBV20-1,TGCAGTGCTAGAGGGGGGACACTGGGCACCGGGGAGCTGTTTTTT,CSARGGTLGTGELFF
-,TRBJ2-2,-,TRBV6-1,TGTGCCAGCAGCCCCCGAGGGGGGGTCGGGGAGCTGTTTTTT,CASSPRGGVGELFF
few,TRBJ1-2,TRBD1,TRBV7-6,TGTGCCAGCAGCCGCCGACAGGGGGGGGCCTATGGCTACACCTTC,CASSRRQGGAYGYTF
once,TRBJ2-5,-,TRBV20-1,TGCAGTGCTAGGGTCAGCCCCAGTTCGGAGACCCAGTACTTC,CSARVSPSSETQYF
many,TRBJ2-7,-,TRBV12-3/TRBV12-4,TGTGCCAGCAGTTTGAGGGGGACAAACTCCTACGAGCAGTACTTC,CASSLRGTNSYEQYF
many,TRBJ2-7,TRBD1,TRBV20-1,TGCAGTGTGTCTTCCGGGACAGGGCAACGCGAGCAGTACTTC,CSVSSGTGQREQYF
-,TRBJ2-1,-,TRBV11-2,TGTGCCAGCAGCTTATCCGGTGAGCAGTTCTTC,CASSLSGEQFF
-,TRBJ1-1,-,TRBV28,TGTGCCAGCATTCCAGGATACGAAGAGAACACTGAAGCTTTCTTT,CASIPGYEENTEAFF
-,TRBJ2-3,-,TRBV25-1,TGTGCCAGCGGTGGAGGGACAGATACGCAGTATTTT,CASGGGTDTQYF
-,TRBJ2-2,-,TRBV6-5,TGTGCCAGCACCGGGGTCGCCGGGGAGCTGTTTTTT,CASTGVAGELFF
many,TRBJ2-3,TRBD1,TRBV10-3,TGTGCCATCAGTGCCGCAGGGGGCCGGGGCACAGATACGCAGTATTTT,CAISAAGGRGTDTQYF
many,TRBJ2-1,-,TRBV7-2,TGTGCCAGCAGCCCCGGGGCATCCTACAATGAGCAGTTCTTC,CASSPGASYNEQFF
few,TRBJ2-3,TRBD1,TRBV20-1,TGCAGTGCTAGAAAACAGGGGATCGTTGATACGCAGTATTTT,CSARKQGIVDTQYF
many,TRBJ2-7,-,TRBV10-2,TGCGCCAGCAGTGAGACCCGGGGGCGATCGGAGCAGTACTTC,CASSETRGRSEQYF
few,TRBJ2-7,TRBD1,TRBV11-2,TGTGCCAGCAGCCGCACCGGGACAGGGGCGGGCTACGAGCAGTACTTC,CASSRTGTGAGYEQYF
-,TRBJ2-2,TRBD1,TRBV20-1,TGCAGTGCTCGGACAGGGGGCGGCACCGGGGAGCTGTTTTTT,CSARTGGGTGELFF
few,TRBJ2-7,TRBD1,TRBV20-1,TGCAGTGCTTTAATCGCACAGGGGGCGAGGGGCGAGCAGTACTTC,CSALIAQGARGEQYF
few,TRBJ2-7,TRBD1,TRBV7-3,TGTGCCAGCAGCTTAACCGCTCGACAGGGCCACTTTTACGAGCAGTACTTC,CASSLTARQGHFYEQYF
many,TRBJ2-7,-,TRBV20-1,TGCAGTGCTAGTAGTGACAGTGGTTCCTACGAGCAGTACTTC,CSASSDSGSYEQYF
many,TRBJ1-1,TRBD1,TRBV20-1,TGCAGTGCTAGAGTCCCCGTAGGCAGGGGGGCTGAAGCTTTCTTT,CSARVPVGRGAEAFF
few,TRBJ2-1,-,TRBV28,TGTGCCAGCAGGGACAGCGCCTACAATGAGCAGTTCTTC,CASRDSAYNEQFF
many,TRBJ2-3,TRBD2,TRBV29-1,TGCAGCGTACCCGAAATAGCGGGGGGACGTTCAGATACGCAGTATTTT,CSVPEIAGGRSDTQYF
few,TRBJ2-1,TRBD2,TRBV12-3/TRBV12-4,TGTGCCAGCAGTTTAATGCTAGCGGGGGACAATGAGCAGTTCTTC,CASSLMLAGDNEQFF
many,TRBJ1-5,-,TRBV20-1,TGCAGTGCTAGAGACGGGAGACAGGGCAATCAGCCCCAGCATTTT,CSARDGRQGNQPQHF
-,TRBJ1-6,TRBD1,TRBV30,TGTGCCTGGAGGGCCCGGGACAGGGATAATTCACCCCTCCACTTT,CAWRARDRDNSPLHF
many,TRBJ2-3,-,TRBV24-1,TGTGCCACCGGACGGGGTAGCACAGATACGCAGTATTTT,CATGRGSTDTQYF
-,TRBJ1-6,-,TRBV10-2,TGCGCCAGCAGCGTCGAACAGGGAGCCCTCCACTTT,CASSVEQGALHF
-,TRBJ1-2,-,TRBV7-9,TGTGCCAGCAGCTTAGGTAGTACTCCAGCCGGGGATGGCTACACCTTC,CASSLGSTPAGDGYTF
-,TRBJ2-7,TRBD2,TRBV5-5,TGTGCCAGCAGCAGTCGGGGGGGCTCAGTCCACGAGCAGTACTTC,CASSSRGGSVHEQYF
-,TRBJ1-5,-,TRBV2,TGTGCCAGCAAGGACGGACAGCTCAATCAGCCCCAGCATTTT,CASKDGQLNQPQHF
-,TRBJ2-3,TRBD1,TRBV24-1,TGTGCCACCGAAGACAGGGAAAACACAGATACGCAGTATTTT,CATEDRENTDTQYF
few,TRBJ2-5,TRBD1,TRBV7-8,TGTGCCAGCAGCTTAGCACGGACAGGGGGCCCGGAGACCCAGTACTTC,CASSLARTGGPETQYF
-,TRBJ2-5,-,TRBV29-1,TGCAGCGTTGAGAGTGTTTACCAAGAGACCCAGTACTTC,CSVESVYQETQYF
many,TRBJ2-1,-,TRBV5-6,TGTGCCAGCAGCTCGGGGGTTAGCAATGAGCAGTTCTTC,CASSSGVSNEQFF
once,TRBJ2-6,TRBD1,TRBV12-3/TRBV12-4,TGTGCCAGCAGTTATGGGACAGGGCGACCTGGGGCCAACGTCCTGACTTTC,CASSYGTGRPGANVLTF
few,TRBJ2-2,-,TRBV4-2,TGTGCCAGCAGCCTGTACTGGACCGGGGAGCTGTTTTTT,CASSLYWTGELFF
-,TRBJ2-1,-,TRBV20-1,TGCAGTGCTCCCGCTTCGGGCGGGGATAGCTCCTACAATGAGCAGTTCTTC,CSAPASGGDSSYNEQFF
many,TRBJ2-3,TRBD1,TRBV27,TGTGCCAGCAGTCGGACAGGGGGCGGGACGCAGTATTTT,CASSRTGGGTQYF
-,TRBJ2-1,-,TRBV12-3/TRBV12-4,TGTGCCAGCAGTTTGAGGAGTTACAATGAGCAGTTCTTC,CASSLRSYNEQFF
few,TRBJ1-2,-,TRBV4-1,TGCGCCAGCGGCCCTTCAGGGTTTCGTGGCTACACCTTC,CASGPSGFRGYTF
many,TRBJ2-1,TRBD2,TRBV11-1,TGTGCCAGCAGCAACACCGGGACTAGCGGGGGGAGCTCCTACAATGAGCAGTTCTTC,CASSNTGTSGGSSYNEQFF